What follows are 15 T cell receptor beta chains derived from one specimen sequenced in a study of cytomegalovirus exposure and HLA in healthy donors. This PCR relied on a set of 60 Vbeta primers and 13 Jbeta primers. Assay used: immunoSEQ multiplex PCR; TCRdb lists only in-frame clones, some missing. In total, the table holds about 160,000 clones. The sample consisted of PBMCs. The receptors were sampled from a woman in her 50s in good health and CMV-seronegative.

The chain couples TRBV4-1 to TRBJ2-5; D unclear. There are 13 residues in the CDR3. The germline V gene has CDR1 MGHRA and CDR2 YSYEKL. With 3 bases removed from V and 2 bases from J, the gap between germline ends came to 7 bases. The CDR3 DNA reads as TGCGCCAGCAGCCATAACATGCAAGAGACCCAGTACTTC. This gives the protein CASSHNMQETQYF.

The chain carries TRBV4-2 and TRBJ2-1; 9 bases map to TRBD2. The length of the CDR3 is 16 residues. Germline lookup yields CDR1 LGHNA and CDR2 YNFKEQ. The V gene end was trimmed by 1 base and the J gene end by 6 bases; junction bases not matched to a gene: 7. The CDR3 DNA sequence: TGTGCCAGCAGCCAAGCCGGGGCGGGGGGGCGCAATGAGCAGTTCTTC. Translating it yields CASSQAGAGGRNEQFF.

This sequence joins TRBV19 and TRBJ1-5; 9 nucleotides match TRBD1. J lost 5 bases, V lost 9 bases, and 11 bases had no gene match. Germline V lookup: CDR1 LNHDA, CDR2 SQIVND (reference sequence). CDR3 length: 15 amino acids. This CDR3 is CASHARGQGYQPQHF. The CDR3, as DNA: TGTGCCAGCCACGCACGGGGACAGGGCTATCAGCCCCAGCATTTT. Variable domain in full (rest from reference TRBV19 and TRBJ1-5): DGGITQSPKYLFRKEGQNVTLSCEQNLNHDAMYWYRQDPGQGLRLIYYSQIVNDFQKGDIAEGYSVSREKKESFPLTVTSAQKNPTAFYLCASHARGQGYQPQHFGDGTRLSIL.

The chain joins TRBV19 to TRBJ1-5; 7 positions match TRBD1. The germline V gene encodes CDR1 LNHDA and CDR2 SQIVND (reference sequence). With V trimmed by 6 bases and J by 8 bases, 10 bases remained unmatched. The CDR3 consists of 14 residues. The CDR3 DNA sequence: TGTGCCAGTAGCGGAACAGGGGCTGTCGAGCCCCAGCATTTT. It translates to CASSGTGAVEPQHF.

Here the CDR3 reads CASSIQGVQETQYF. The CDR3 nucleotides read TGTGCCAGTAGTATACAAGGGGTGCAAGAGACCCAGTACTTC. The rearrangement uses TRBV19 and TRBJ2-5; weak D call: TRBD1 (5 bases). This CDR3 is 14 amino acids long. Deletions cut 2 bases from V and 2 bases from J, with 9 bases between. Germline V gene sequence: CDR1 LNHDA, CDR2 SQIVND (reference sequence).

The rearrangement joins TRBV7-6 to TRBJ2-7, with 7 bases identical to TRBD1. Germline V gene data show CDR1 as SGHVS and CDR2 as FNYEAQ. The CDR3 runs to 14 residues. Germline trimming cut 6 bases from V and 2 bases from J; bases unmatched to any gene: 7. DNA of the CDR3: TGTGCCAGCAGTAACCGACAGGGAACCTACGAGCAGTACTTC. Its translation is CASSNRQGTYEQYF.

This chain uses TRBV7-2 with TRBJ2-5; D ambiguous. Trimming took 0 bases from V and 4 from J, leaving 9 bases between them. The CDR3 is 14 amino acids. Germline assignment: CDR1 SGHTA and CDR2 FQGNSA. CDR3 nucleotides: TGTGCCAGCAGCTTAGCGTCCAGGTCAGAGACCCAGTACTTC. Translating gives CASSLASRSETQYF.

This sequence joins TRBV5-1 and TRBJ2-3, with D perhaps matching TRBD1 (6 bases). The CDR3 totals 14 residues. V was shortened by 5 bases and J by 4 bases, with 14 bases between the two germline ends. CDR1 SGHRS and CDR2 YFSETQ come from the germline V gene. CDR3 sequence reads: CASRPGQSADTQYF. The CDR3 nucleotides are TGCGCCAGCAGACCCGGACAGTCGGCAGATACGCAGTATTTT.

This rearrangement joins TRBV27 to TRBJ2-3; TRBD2 aligns across 7 bases. Germline CDR1 is MNHEY and CDR2 is SMNVEV (reference sequence). The CDR3 covers 15 residues. V dropped 6 bases and J dropped 1; count of bases not matched to a gene: 7. CDR3 nucleotide sequence: TGTGCCAGCAGATTCTTACGGGGGGGCACAGATACGCAGTATTTT. This codes for CASRFLRGGTDTQYF.

The V gene is TRBV9, the J gene TRBJ2-1; TRBD1 matches at 7 bases. The CDR3 has 15 amino acids. Losses at the gene ends were 0 bases for V and 5 bases for J; bases not matched to a gene: 5. Germline V CDR1 and CDR2: SGDLS, YYNGEE. The CDR3 here is CASSVALQGNNEQFF. The DNA for the CDR3 is TGTGCCAGCAGCGTAGCTCTACAGGGGAACAATGAGCAGTTCTTC.

V and J are TRBV28 and TRBJ2-7; TRBD1 agrees at 7 bases. Germline trimming cut 5 bases from V and 5 bases from J; bases unmatched to any gene: 12. The germline CDR1 and CDR2 sequences are MDHEN and SYDVKM. The CDR3 is 15 amino acids. This CDR3 is CASSQYRGLLDEQYF. The CDR3 DNA reads as TGTGCCAGCAGTCAGTACAGGGGCCTCCTGGACGAGCAGTACTTC.

This chain uses TRBV28 with TRBJ1-1; 8 bases are a match to TRBD1. V was pared by 3 bases and J by 5 bases, with 2 bases of the junction left unmatched. Germline V gene sequence: CDR1 MDHEN, CDR2 SYDVKM. The CDR3 totals 13 residues. CDR3 nucleotides: TGTGCCAGCAGTTTCGACAGGGGAACTGAAGCTTTCTTT. It encodes CASSFDRGTEAFF.

Notes on this clone: One junction end does not reproduce the germline sequence, and a read error may be involved. The same CDR3 arises from other DNA sequences in this sample as well. The chain carries TRBV18 and TRBJ2-1, with D possibly being TRBD1 (6 bases). Looked up from germline, CDR1 is KGHSH and CDR2 is LQKENI. The CDR3 contains 14 residues. CDR3 loop: CASASGRGNNEQFF. As DNA, the CDR3 is TGTGCCAGTGCCTCCGGCAGGGGAAACAATGAGCAATTCTTC.

The chain uses TRBV15 and TRBJ1-2; D is perhaps TRBD1 (6 bases). Germline V CDR1 and CDR2: LNHNV, YYDKDF (reference sequence). Trimming removed 3 bases at V and 4 bases at J, with 9 bases between. The CDR3 covers 13 residues. The CDR3 nucleotides are TGTGCCACCAGCAGGGACAGAGGCTATGGCTACACCTTC. This encodes CATSRDRGYGYTF.

Details on this clone: Other DNA sequences in the same sample also yield this CDR3. The chain uses TRBV9 and TRBJ2-3; D ambiguous. Per germline, CDR1 SGDLS and CDR2 YYNGEE. With 0 bases removed from V and 3 bases from J, the gap between germline ends came to 5 bases. The CDR3 has 13 residues. Here the CDR3 reads CASSVGATDTQYF. The CDR3 DNA reads as TGTGCCAGCAGCGTAGGGGCGACAGATACGCAGTATTTT.